The entry below describes one T cell receptor beta chain. Antigen unknown. Only in-frame clones appear in the TCRdb table, and some are missing; sequencing was by immunoSEQ multiplex PCR. The sample has over 25,000 clones; around 76% are singletons. Germline V gene sequence: CDR1 GTSNPN, CDR2 SVGIG (reference sequence). CDR3 size: 15 residues. After removal of 1 base from V and 3 bases from J, the junction contained 7 bases not matched to a gene. This entry is derived from a study of neoadjuvant nivolumab and ipilimumab in lung cancer. Study-level information: The combination arm added day-1 ipilimumab 1 mg/kg to nivolumab 3 mg/kg on days 1, 15, 29. Study-wide results and caveats: Pathologic regression was not significantly tied to TCR clonality. TCR richness and clonality were higher in tumors than adjacent uninvolved lung. Blood richness before therapy tracked richness in tumors resected after neoadjuvant therapy.

This chain connects TRBV30 to TRBJ1-1; 8 nucleotides line up with TRBD1. The receptor's source is an adult with non-small cell lung cancer. The starting material was tumor tissue, obtained after neoadjuvant nivolumab, alone or with ipilimumab, at or shortly before surgery. DNA of the CDR3: TGTGCCTGGAGTGCAGGGGGCATTGGGTACACTGAAGCTTTCTTT. Translated: CAWSAGGIGYTEAFF.